A selection of T cell receptor beta chains follows, all from one sample in a study of human T cells and chemical hapten exposure. TCRdb re-called the RACE reads with MiXCR, one entry per CDR3 protein. This sample yields under 200,000 distinct CDR3 sequences, of which more than 25% are seen a single time; 2.9% belongs to the top ten. The material sequenced was whole blood, taken in connection with sensitization to the hapten diphenylcyclopropenone (DPC). The receptors originated from a woman between 25 and 40 years old with alopecia areata. Some clones in this sample may be carry-over from other donors' samples. The CDR3 runs from the conserved cysteine through the conserved F or W. D genes are given only for firm matches. Only some rows state a clone size, as once, few, many or a class for expanded clones.

J	size	V	D	DNA	CDR3
TRBJ1-1	-	TRBV6-5	-	TGTGCCAGCAGTTACTCTTCGATACATACTGAAGCTTTCTTT	CASSYSSIHTEAFF
TRBJ2-7	-	TRBV6-1	-	TGTGCCAGCAGTGAAATGGCAGGAGGGTACGAGCAGTACTTC	CASSEMAGGYEQYF
TRBJ1-1	few	TRBV27	-	TGTGCCAGCAGGGGTCTCTCGAACACTGAAGCTTTCTTT	CASRGLSNTEAFF
TRBJ2-3	few	TRBV6-6	TRBD1	TGTGCCAGCAGTACCCGGGACAGCCGCACAGATACGCAGTATTTT	CASSTRDSRTDTQYF
TRBJ1-1	-	TRBV29-1	-	TGCAGCGTTAGCGGGCCTGAAGCTTTCTTT	CSVSGPEAFF
TRBJ2-1	few	TRBV5-1	TRBD2	TGCGCCAGCAGCTTTCAGCGGGGAAGGAATGAGCAGTTCTTC	CASSFQRGRNEQFF
TRBJ2-3	few	TRBV29-1	-	TGCAGCCTTGGAGTAGATACGCAGTATTTT	CSLGVDTQYF
TRBJ2-7	-	TRBV2	-	TGTGCCAGCAGTGAGGGCTATTACGAGCAGTACTTC	CASSEGYYEQYF
TRBJ2-7	-	TRBV4-1	TRBD2	TGCGCCAGCAGCCAAGATCGAGGGGCGGGAGTGTTTAACGAGCAGTACTTC	CASSQDRGAGVFNEQYF
TRBJ1-2	-	TRBV28	TRBD1	TGTGCCAGCAGTTTATATACAGGACAGGGGCGCGGCTACACCTTC	CASSLYTGQGRGYTF
TRBJ2-7	few	TRBV28	TRBD2	TGTGCCAGCAACACCCCCCGACTAGCGTCCTACGAGCAGTACTTC	CASNTPRLASYEQYF
TRBJ2-3	few	TRBV6-1	-	TGTGCGACAGGCTCGGGGAGGGCAGATACGCAGTATTTT	CATGSGRADTQYF
TRBJ2-7	few	TRBV5-1	-	TGCGCCAGCAGCTTATACCCAACCTACGAGCAGTACTTC	CASSLYPTYEQYF
TRBJ2-5	many	TRBV7-2	-	TGTGCCAGCAGCTTAGTACAGGGCTTGCCCCAGTACTTC	CASSLVQGLPQYF
TRBJ1-6	-	TRBV11-3	-	TGTGCCAGCAGCCTTAATGGTTCACCCCTCCACTTT	CASSLNGSPLHF
TRBJ1-5	-	TRBV20-1	-	TGCAGTGCTAGAGATCGGTCAAGGAGCAATCAGCCCCAGCATTTT	CSARDRSRSNQPQHF
TRBJ2-7	-	TRBV3-1	TRBD2	TGTGCCAGCAGCCAAGACCCTACTAGCGGGAGCATCGACGAGCAGTACTTC	CASSQDPTSGSIDEQYF
TRBJ2-3	few	TRBV7-9	TRBD1	TGTGCCAGCAGCACCGGACAGGAGGATACGCAGTATTTT	CASSTGQEDTQYF
TRBJ1-3	few	TRBV29-1	-	TGCAGCGTTGAATTTCGGGGTTCTGGAAACACCATATATTTT	CSVEFRGSGNTIYF
TRBJ1-2	few	TRBV29-1	-	TGCAGCGTGCTCCCAGGCTACACCTTC	CSVLPGYTF
TRBJ1-4	-	TRBV15	-	TGTGCCACCAGCAGAGATAGAGCAACTAATGAAAAACTGTTTTTT	CATSRDRATNEKLFF
TRBJ2-5	few	TRBV29-1	TRBD1	TGCAGCGTTGAAGGGGACAGTCAAGAGACCCAGTACTTC	CSVEGDSQETQYF
TRBJ1-5	-	TRBV5-1	-	TGCGCCAGCAGCCCCTTCGGGGAGGGCAATCAGCCCCAGCATTTT	CASSPFGEGNQPQHF
TRBJ1-1	-	TRBV2	TRBD1	TGTGCCAGCCGGGACAGTAACTTTGAAGCTTTCTTT	CASRDSNFEAFF
TRBJ2-2	-	TRBV5-1	-	TGCGCCAGCAGCTTGGATGGGGCGATGACCGGGGAGCTGTTTTTT	CASSLDGAMTGELFF
TRBJ2-7	-	TRBV4-3	TRBD2	TGCGCCAGCAGCCAAGATTGGTCCCGAGCGGGAGAGCAGTACTTC	CASSQDWSRAGEQYF
TRBJ1-1	many	TRBV28	-	TGTGCCAGCAGGGTGGGGTCCACTGAAGCTTTCTTT	CASRVGSTEAFF
TRBJ1-5	-	TRBV12-3/TRBV12-4	-	TGTGCCAGCAGTCCCGATTCGGAGTATAGCAATCAGCCCCAGCATTTT	CASSPDSEYSNQPQHF
TRBJ2-5	many	TRBV5-1	TRBD2	TGCGCCAGCAGCATGGGACTAGCGGAAGAGACCCAGTACTTC	CASSMGLAEETQYF
TRBJ2-7	few	TRBV7-2	TRBD1	TGTGCCAGTGCAATGGGGACAGGGGGCTTCGAGCAGTACTTC	CASAMGTGGFEQYF
TRBJ2-1	-	TRBV24-1	-	TGTGCCACCAGTGATAACGTAGATTCCTACAATGAGCAGTTCTTC	CATSDNVDSYNEQFF
TRBJ1-2	-	TRBV28	TRBD1	TGTGCCAGCAGTTTAGCAGACAGGGAGGGCGGCTACACCTTC	CASSLADREGGYTF
TRBJ2-3	few	TRBV6-2/TRBV6-3	-	TGTGCCAGCAGTTACGGTTCTTCTCCCTACACAGATACGCAGTATTTT	CASSYGSSPYTDTQYF
TRBJ2-2	few	TRBV29-1	TRBD2	TGCAGCCCCAATCCGGGACTAGGCGACACCGGGGAGCTGTTTTTT	CSPNPGLGDTGELFF
TRBJ2-3	-	TRBV19	TRBD2	TGTGCCAGTAGGGCGGCTAGCGGGAGCACAGATACGCAGTATTTT	CASRAASGSTDTQYF
TRBJ1-1	many	TRBV20-1	-	TGCAGTGCCTTAGTGAACACTGAAGCTTTCTTT	CSALVNTEAFF
TRBJ2-3	-	TRBV28	-	TGTGCCAGCAGTTTATCCGGGAAAACGCAGTATTTT	CASSLSGKTQYF
TRBJ1-2	-	TRBV18	-	TGTGCCAGCTCACCGTCAGGGTCGGACCACTATGGCTACACCTTC	CASSPSGSDHYGYTF
TRBJ2-7	many	TRBV5-1	TRBD1	TGCGCCAGCAGCTTGAGCCCCCCCGGGACAGCCACCTACGAGCAGTACTTC	CASSLSPPGTATYEQYF
TRBJ2-7	-	TRBV2	TRBD2	TGTGCCAGCAGCGGGACAGTAGGAACGATAGCGGGAGCGACCTACGAGCAGTACTTC	CASSGTVGTIAGATYEQYF
TRBJ2-4	-	TRBV6-1	-	TGTGCCAGCAGGACAGGCCCTACCGCTATAGCCAAAAACATTCAGTACTTC	CASRTGPTAIAKNIQYF
TRBJ2-7	few	TRBV28	-	TGTGCCAGCAGTCCAGGACAGTCCCCCTACGAGCAGTACTTC	CASSPGQSPYEQYF
TRBJ1-1	few	TRBV20-1	-	TGCAGTGCTAGAGGGCCCCTGGCAGGGAGGAACACTGAAGCTTTCTTT	CSARGPLAGRNTEAFF
TRBJ1-6	-	TRBV4-1	TRBD1	TGCGCCAGCAGCCAACCGACAGGGGGCCCTATTAATTCACCCCTCCACTTT	CASSQPTGGPINSPLHF
TRBJ1-1	many	TRBV7-8	-	TGTGCCAGCAGCTTCTTGGGGAACGGGGACACTGAAGCTTTCTTT	CASSFLGNGDTEAFF
TRBJ1-2	few	TRBV28	-	TGTGCCAGCAGTTTAGACCGCTATGGCTACACCTTC	CASSLDRYGYTF